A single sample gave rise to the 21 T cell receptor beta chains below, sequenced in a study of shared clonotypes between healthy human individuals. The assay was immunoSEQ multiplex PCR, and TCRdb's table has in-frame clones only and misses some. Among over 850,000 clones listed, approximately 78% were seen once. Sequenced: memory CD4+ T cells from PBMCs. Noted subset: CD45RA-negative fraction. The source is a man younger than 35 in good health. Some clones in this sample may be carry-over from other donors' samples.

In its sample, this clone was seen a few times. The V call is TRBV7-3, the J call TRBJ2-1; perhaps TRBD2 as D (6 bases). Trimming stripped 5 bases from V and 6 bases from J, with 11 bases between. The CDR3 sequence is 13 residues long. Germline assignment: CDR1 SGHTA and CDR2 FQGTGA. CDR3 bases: TGTGCCAGCAGCCGGGACGGGAGCAATGAGCAGTTCTTC. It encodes CASSRDGSNEQFF.

CDR3 nucleotides: TGTGCCAGCAGTTACAAGGGCCAGGGGAACACCGGGGAGCTGTTTTTT. Protein sequence: CASSYKGQGNTGELFF. The chain has TRBV6-5 and TRBJ2-2; TRBD1 might be the D (5 bases). Germline V lookup: CDR1 MNHEY, CDR2 SVGAGI. Trimming took off 2 bases at V and 1 base at J, with 11 bases between the two ends. CDR3 length: 16 amino acids.

CDR3 residues: CSVDSPASGVYNEQFF. The CDR3 DNA sequence: TGCAGCGTTGATTCCCCGGCTAGCGGGGTGTACAATGAGCAGTTCTTC. The J gene is TRBJ2-1, the V gene TRBV29-1; 9 bases fit TRBD2. J gave up 4 bases and V 3 bases, and 10 bases lay outside the gene matches. The CDR3 consists of 16 residues. Looked up from germline, CDR1 is SQVTM and CDR2 is ANQGSEA.

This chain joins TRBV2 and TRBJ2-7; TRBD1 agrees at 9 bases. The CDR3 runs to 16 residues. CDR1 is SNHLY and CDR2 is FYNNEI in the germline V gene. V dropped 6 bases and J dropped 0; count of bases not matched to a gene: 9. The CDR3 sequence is CASRRYAGQGSYEQYF. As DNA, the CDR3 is TGTGCCAGCAGGAGGTATGCGGGACAGGGCTCCTACGAGCAGTACTTC. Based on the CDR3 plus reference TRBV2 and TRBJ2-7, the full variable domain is EPEVTQTPSHQVTQMGQEVILRCVPISNHLYFYWYRQILGQKVEFLVSFYNNEISEKSEIFDDQFSVERPDGSNFTLKIRSTKLEDSAMYFCASRRYAGQGSYEQYFGPGTRLTVT.

CDR3 bases: TGTGCCAGCAGCTTTGACAGGGAACAAGATCCTTTCTTT. It yields the protein CASSFDREQDPFF. The chain recombines TRBV7-2 with TRBJ1-1; 7 positions agree with TRBD1. This CDR3 comprises 13 residues. CDR1 SGHTA and CDR2 FQGNSA come from the germline V gene. V was pared by 3 bases and J by 12 bases, with 10 bases of the junction left unmatched.

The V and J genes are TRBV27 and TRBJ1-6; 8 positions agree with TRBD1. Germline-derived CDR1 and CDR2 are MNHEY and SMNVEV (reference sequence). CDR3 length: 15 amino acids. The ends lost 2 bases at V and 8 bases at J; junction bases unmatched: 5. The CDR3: CASSLMSGGYSPLHF. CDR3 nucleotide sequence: TGTGCCAGCAGTTTAATGTCAGGGGGCTATTCACCCCTCCACTTT.

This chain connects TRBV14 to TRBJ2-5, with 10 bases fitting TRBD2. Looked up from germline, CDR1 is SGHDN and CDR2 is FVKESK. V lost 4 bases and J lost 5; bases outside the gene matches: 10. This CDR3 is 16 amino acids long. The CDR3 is CASSRRTSGARETQYF. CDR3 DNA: TGTGCCAGCAGCCGCCGGACTAGCGGAGCGAGGGAGACCCAGTACTTC.

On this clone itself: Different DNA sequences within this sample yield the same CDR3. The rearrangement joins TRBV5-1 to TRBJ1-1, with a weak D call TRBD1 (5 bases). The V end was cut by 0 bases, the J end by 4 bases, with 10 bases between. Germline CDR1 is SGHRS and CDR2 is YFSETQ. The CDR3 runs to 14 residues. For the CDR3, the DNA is TGCGCCAGCAGCTTGGGAGGGACCAGCACTGAAGCTTTCTTT. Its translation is CASSLGGTSTEAFF.

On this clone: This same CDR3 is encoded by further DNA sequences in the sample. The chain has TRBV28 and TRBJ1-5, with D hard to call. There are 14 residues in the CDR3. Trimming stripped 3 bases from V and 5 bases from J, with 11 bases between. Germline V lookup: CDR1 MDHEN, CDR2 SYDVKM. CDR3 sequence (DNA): TGTGCCAGCAGTTTTAGTCGGGGAGATCAGCCCCAGCATTTT. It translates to CASSFSRGDQPQHF.

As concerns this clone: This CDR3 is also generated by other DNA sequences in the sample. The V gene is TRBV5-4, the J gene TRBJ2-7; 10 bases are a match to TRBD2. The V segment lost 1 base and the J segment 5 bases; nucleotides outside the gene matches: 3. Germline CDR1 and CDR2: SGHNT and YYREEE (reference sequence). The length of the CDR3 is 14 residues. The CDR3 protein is CASSLRLAGDEQYF. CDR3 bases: TGTGCCAGCAGCTTGAGGCTAGCGGGAGACGAGCAGTACTTC.

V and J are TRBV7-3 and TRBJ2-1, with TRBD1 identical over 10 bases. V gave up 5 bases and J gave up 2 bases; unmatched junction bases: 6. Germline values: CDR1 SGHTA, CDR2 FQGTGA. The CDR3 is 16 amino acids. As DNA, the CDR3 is TGTGCCAGCAGCCCCACGGGACAGGGGACCTACAATGAGCAGTTCTTC. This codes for CASSPTGQGTYNEQFF. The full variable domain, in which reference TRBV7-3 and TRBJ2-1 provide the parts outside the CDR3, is GAGVSQTPSNKVTEKGKYVELRCDPISGHTALYWYRQSLGQGPEFLIYFQGTGAADDSGLPNDRFFAVRPEGSVSTLKIQRTERGDSAVYLCASSPTGQGTYNEQFFGPGTRLTVL.

The CDR3 DNA follows: TGTGCCACCTTGGGGGGGGACTCTAGCACAGATACGCAGTATTTT. Protein: CATLGGDSSTDTQYF. The chain carries TRBV28 and TRBJ2-3; 7 positions agree with TRBD2. The CDR3 contains 15 residues. The junction had 10 bases not matched to a gene; V was cut back by 10 bases and J by 0 bases. Germline V gene data show CDR1 as MDHEN and CDR2 as SYDVKM.

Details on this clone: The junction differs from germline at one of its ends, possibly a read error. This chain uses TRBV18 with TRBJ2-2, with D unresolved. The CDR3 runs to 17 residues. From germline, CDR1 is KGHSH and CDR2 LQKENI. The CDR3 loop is CASSPVFKRPNTAELFF. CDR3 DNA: TGTGCCAGCTCACCAGTTTTTAAGAGGCCTAACACCGCGGAGCTGTTTTTT.

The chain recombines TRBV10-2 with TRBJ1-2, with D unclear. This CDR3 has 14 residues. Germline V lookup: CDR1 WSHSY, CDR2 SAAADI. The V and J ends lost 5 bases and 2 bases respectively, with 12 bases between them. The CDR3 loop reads CASSLSERNYGYTF. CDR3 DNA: TGCGCCAGCAGTTTATCAGAAAGGAACTATGGCTACACCTTC.

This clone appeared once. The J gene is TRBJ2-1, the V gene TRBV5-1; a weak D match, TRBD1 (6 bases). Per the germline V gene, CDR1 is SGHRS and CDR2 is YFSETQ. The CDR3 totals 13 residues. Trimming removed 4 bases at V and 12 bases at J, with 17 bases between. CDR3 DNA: TGCGCCAGCAGCCCGACTTGGGGGCAGGGGCAGTTCTTC. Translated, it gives CASSPTWGQGQFF.

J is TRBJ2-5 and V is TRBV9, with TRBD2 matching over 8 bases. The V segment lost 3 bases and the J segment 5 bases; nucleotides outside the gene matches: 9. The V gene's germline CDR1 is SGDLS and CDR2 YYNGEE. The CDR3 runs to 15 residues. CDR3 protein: CASSAGMGLVETQYF. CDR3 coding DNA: TGTGCCAGCAGCGCCGGAATGGGACTAGTGGAGACCCAGTACTTC.

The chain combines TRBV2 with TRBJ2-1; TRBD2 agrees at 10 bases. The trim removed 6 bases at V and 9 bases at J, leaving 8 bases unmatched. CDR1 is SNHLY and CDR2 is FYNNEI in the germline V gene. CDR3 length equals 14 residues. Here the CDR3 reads CASSPSGSSGEQFF. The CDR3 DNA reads TGTGCCAGCAGCCCTAGCGGGAGTTCGGGTGAGCAGTTCTTC.

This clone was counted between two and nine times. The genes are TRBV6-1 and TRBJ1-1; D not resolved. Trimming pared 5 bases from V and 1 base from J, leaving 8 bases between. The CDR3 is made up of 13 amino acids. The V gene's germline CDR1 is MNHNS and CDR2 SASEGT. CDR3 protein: CASSTRQNTEAFF. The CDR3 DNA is TGTGCCAGCAGTACCCGACAGAACACTGAAGCTTTCTTT.

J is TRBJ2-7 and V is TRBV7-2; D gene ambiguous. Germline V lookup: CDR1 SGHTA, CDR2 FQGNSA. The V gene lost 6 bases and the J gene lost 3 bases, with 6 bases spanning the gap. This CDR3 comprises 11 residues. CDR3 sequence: CASSRRYEQYF. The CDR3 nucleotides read TGTGCCAGCAGTCGACGCTACGAGCAGTACTTC.

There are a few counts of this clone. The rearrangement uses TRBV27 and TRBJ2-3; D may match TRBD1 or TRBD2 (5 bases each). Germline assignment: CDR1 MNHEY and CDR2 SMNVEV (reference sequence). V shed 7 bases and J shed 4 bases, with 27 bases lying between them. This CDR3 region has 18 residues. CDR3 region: CASTPPGAFLPNPDTQYF. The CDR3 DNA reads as TGTGCCAGCACCCCTCCCGGGGCTTTTCTGCCGAATCCAGATACGCAGTATTTT.

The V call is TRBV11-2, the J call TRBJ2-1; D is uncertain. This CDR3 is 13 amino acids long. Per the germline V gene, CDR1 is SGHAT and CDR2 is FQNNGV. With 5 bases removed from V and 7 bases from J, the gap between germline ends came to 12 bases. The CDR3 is CASSPQTTNEQFF. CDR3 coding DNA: TGTGCCAGCAGCCCCCAGACAACAAATGAGCAGTTCTTC.